This T cell receptor beta chain was captured by sequencing in a study of human T cells and chemical hapten exposure. The V gene's germline CDR1 is KGHSH and CDR2 LQKENI. Trimming left V 2 bases short and J 0 bases short, with 9 bases between. This CDR3 is built from 15 residues. TCRdb fed the RACE reads into MiXCR, producing one record per CDR3 protein. The data contain about 50,000 distinct CDR3 sequences, about 10% of them singletons. The time point: patch test 2, 6 weeks after DPC sensitization. Treatment: therapeutic diphenylcyclopropenone sensitization with weekly scalp DPC. The chain employs TRBV18 and TRBJ2-3, with D tentatively TRBD2 (6 bases). The source was whole blood, collected in connection with sensitization to the hapten diphenylcyclopropenone (DPC). This receptor was taken from a woman between 50 and 59 years old with alopecia areata. Some clones in this sample may be carry-over from other donors' samples. The CDR3 region has the DNA TGTGCCAGCTCACCAAAGGGGACTAGCACAGATACGCAGTATTTT. Protein product: CASSPKGTSTDTQYF.